This TCR beta chain was captured by sequencing in a study of blood T cell repertoires in COVID-19. Study at large: Acute and convalescent COVID-19 specimens originated in the United States, Italy and Spain. The analysed material was cDNA or gDNA that came from T cells, B-cell-depleted T cells, or PBMCs.

In the original workflow: Counts of nucleated cells, estimated from reference gene primer amplification, were obtained. Only in-frame clones appear in the TCRdb table, and some are missing; sequencing was by immunoSEQ multiplex PCR. For V, J and clone size, that table is used; D and trimming come from the DNA. The repertoire includes 130,000 to 150,000 clones, approximately 88% of them detected once, and more than 0.8% sits in the top ten. CDR1 and CDR2 from the germline V gene are SNHLY and FYNNEI. The J segment lost 0 bases and the V segment lost 7 bases, leaving 6 bases of the junction unmatched. This CDR3 region has 16 residues.

The sequence derives from a woman between 50 and 59 years old with acute or convalescent COVID-19. Material: peripheral blood. The rearrangement joins TRBV2 to TRBJ2-4, with TRBD2 identical over 10 bases. The CDR3 region is CASIFGLAVAKNIQYF. The CDR3, as DNA: TGTGCCAGCATCTTCGGACTAGCGGTAGCCAAAAACATTCAGTACTTC.